The 31 T cell receptor beta chains presented below share a single source sample, sequenced in a study of cytomegalovirus exposure and HLA in healthy donors. The PCR contained 60 Vbeta and 13 Jbeta primers. Using immunoSEQ multiplex PCR, the repertoire was profiled, and TCRdb retains in-frame clones only, with some absent. The table includes approximately 61,000 clones, roughly 69% detected once. Source material: PBMCs. These receptors originate from a woman between 50 and 59 years old in good health and CMV-seronegative.

The rearrangement joins TRBV6-5 to TRBJ1-2; D might be TRBD1 (6 bases). V lost 6 bases and J lost 2, with 13 bases in between. Germline V CDR1 and CDR2: MNHEY, SVGAGI. The CDR3 runs 14 residues. The CDR3 loop is CASRTTRGNYGYTF. The CDR3 DNA follows: TGTGCCAGCAGGACGACAAGGGGGAACTATGGCTACACCTTC.

The V call is TRBV5-1, the J call TRBJ2-3; maybe TRBD1 (5 bases). The CDR3 is 14 amino acids. Germline V CDR1 and CDR2: SGHRS, YFSETQ. V lost 5 bases to trimming and J lost 4 bases, with 14 bases between them. CDR3 region: CASRRWGPPDTQYF. The CDR3 coding sequence is TGCGCCAGCAGAAGGTGGGGCCCGCCAGATACGCAGTATTTT. Based on the CDR3 plus reference TRBV5-1 and TRBJ2-3, the full variable domain is KAGVTQTPRYLIKTRGQQVTLSCSPISGHRSVSWYQQTPGQGLQFLFEYFSETQRNKGNFPGRFSGRQFSNSRSEMNVSTLELGDSALYLCASRRWGPPDTQYFGPGTRLTVL.

V gene TRBV2 combines with J gene TRBJ1-4, with no clear D. This CDR3 is built from 11 residues. V lost 2 bases to trimming and J lost 14 bases, with 9 bases between them. CDR1 and CDR2 (germline): SNHLY, FYNNEI. CDR3 loop: CASSETQQLFF. In DNA form, the CDR3 reads TGTGCCAGCAGTGAAACCCAACAGCTGTTTTTT.

The chain employs TRBV15 and TRBJ1-3; D is unresolved. Germline V lookup: CDR1 LNHNV, CDR2 YYDKDF (reference sequence). The CDR3 totals 15 residues. The germline V and J ends were trimmed by 0 bases and 0 bases, with 6 bases remaining between them. The CDR3 spells CATSRDPYSGNTIYF. CDR3 DNA: TGTGCCACCAGCAGAGACCCCTACTCTGGAAACACCATATATTTT.

This clone was detected a few times. Distinct nucleotide sequences in the sample also encode this CDR3. The rearrangement links TRBV7-8 to TRBJ1-5; weak D call: TRBD1 (6 bases). The germline CDR1 and CDR2 sequences are SGHVS and FQNEAQ. V was cut by 2 bases and J by 4 bases, with 6 bases left in between. This CDR3 contains 13 residues. The CDR3 sequence is CASSLRGNQPQHF. CDR3 DNA sequence: TGTGCCAGCAGCTTAAGGGGGAATCAGCCCCAGCATTTT.

The J gene is TRBJ1-4, the V gene TRBV10-3; the match to TRBD1 covers 7 bases. The CDR3 spans 13 residues. Trimming took 4 bases from V and 8 from J; bases not matched to a gene: 4. Germline V CDR1 and CDR2: ENHRY, SYGVKD. CDR3 nucleotides: TGTGCCATCAGTGGACAGGGTAAAGAAAAACTGTTTTTT. As protein: CAISGQGKEKLFF.

V gene TRBV6-6 combines with J gene TRBJ2-7, with 9 bases that match TRBD2. The CDR3 covers 16 residues. The V gene end was trimmed by 0 bases and the J gene end by 2 bases; junction bases not matched to a gene: 5. Germline V CDR1 and CDR2: MNHNY, SVGAGI (reference sequence). Written as DNA, the CDR3 is TGTGCCAGCAGTTACTCTGCTAGCGGGGCCACCTACGAGCAGTACTTC. Translation gives CASSYSASGATYEQYF.

This chain joins TRBV25-1 and TRBJ1-2; tentatively, D is TRBD1 (5 bases). CDR1 and CDR2 from the germline V gene are MGHDK and SYGVNS. V was clipped by 3 bases and J by 12 bases, with 14 bases between them. The length of the CDR3 is 12 residues. The CDR3 bases are TGTGCCAGCAGTGACAGGCCGGGAGGGGACACCTTC. Its translation: CASSDRPGGDTF.

J is TRBJ2-7 and V is TRBV10-3, with 9 bases that match TRBD2. The length of the CDR3 is 12 residues. Germline V lookup: CDR1 ENHRY, CDR2 SYGVKD. J gave up 6 bases and V 4 bases, and 1 base lay outside the gene matches. In nucleotides, the CDR3 is TGTGCCATCAGTGGGACTAGCGTCGAGCAGTACTTC. This codes for CAISGTSVEQYF.

Worth noting for this clone: The junction differs from germline at one of its ends, possibly a read error. The gene calls are TRBV7-9 and TRBJ1-5; 12 positions agree with TRBD1. This CDR3 contains 15 residues. Germline V gene sequence: CDR1 SEHNR, CDR2 FQNEAQ (reference sequence). The DNA of the CDR3 is TGTTCCAGCAGCTTAGGGACAGGGGGCTTCCAGCCCCAGCATTTT. This gives the protein CSSSLGTGGFQPQHF.

This chain uses TRBV10-1 with TRBJ2-4; D uncertain. The CDR3 is 14 amino acids. Germline V gene sequence: CDR1 WNHNN, CDR2 SYGVQD (reference sequence). The germline V and J ends were trimmed by 10 bases and 0 bases, with 13 bases remaining between them. CDR3 region: CATLTGIAKNIQYF. The CDR3 DNA sequence: TGCGCCACCTTGACTGGAATAGCCAAAAACATTCAGTACTTC.

This clone was counted once. The chain has TRBV6-6 and TRBJ2-3; unclear D gene. Trimming left V 6 bases short and J 2 bases short, with 12 bases between. The CDR3 contains 14 residues. Germline V CDR1 and CDR2: MNHNY, SVGAGI (reference sequence). CDR3 in DNA: TGTGCCAGCAGACCGAGAACGAACACAGATACGCAGTATTTT. Protein product: CASRPRTNTDTQYF.

This clone was seen a single time. The chain is built from TRBV7-9 and TRBJ1-1; unclear D gene. The CDR3 covers 13 residues. V was clipped by 2 bases and J by 4 bases, with 8 bases between them. The germline gives CDR1 SEHNR, CDR2 FQNEAQ (reference sequence). In nucleotides, the CDR3 is TGTGCCAGCAGCTTACTGGAGGGCACTGAAGCTTTCTTT. As protein: CASSLLEGTEAFF.

The V call is TRBV4-2, the J call TRBJ2-2; D might be TRBD2 (6 bases). Trimming stripped 0 bases from V and 3 bases from J, with 11 bases between. Germline V lookup: CDR1 LGHNA, CDR2 YNFKEQ. The CDR3 sequence is 16 residues long. CDR3 region: CASSQENREYTGELFF. The CDR3 nucleotides read TGTGCCAGCAGCCAAGAGAACCGGGAGTACACCGGGGAGCTGTTTTTT.

The chain employs TRBV10-3 and TRBJ1-1, with TRBD1 identical over 9 bases. Germline V gene lookup returns CDR1 ENHRY and CDR2 SYGVKD. With V trimmed by 8 bases and J by 13 bases, 14 bases remained unmatched. This CDR3 is built from 13 residues. The CDR3 loop is CAISGGDRARGFF. The CDR3 DNA follows: TGTGCCATCTCTGGGGGGGACAGGGCAAGAGGTTTCTTT.

Within the sample, this clone is medium-sized. The genes are TRBV9 and TRBJ2-2; D may be TRBD2 (5 bases). There are 15 residues in the CDR3. Germline lookup yields CDR1 SGDLS and CDR2 YYNGEE. V was clipped by 2 bases and J by 5 bases, with 13 bases between them. CDR3 DNA sequence: TGTGCCAGCAGCGTCCTTAGTGGGGAGACCGGGGAGCTGTTTTTT. Encoded protein: CASSVLSGETGELFF.

This sequence joins TRBV7-3 and TRBJ2-2; D is undetermined. This CDR3 has 14 amino acids. CDR1 and CDR2 (germline): SGHTA, FQGTGA. V was pared by 4 bases and J by 1 base, with 7 bases between. The chain's CDR3 is CASSSAVNTGELFF. CDR3 coding DNA: TGTGCCAGCAGCTCCGCAGTGAACACCGGGGAGCTGTTTTTT.

V and J are TRBV5-1 and TRBJ1-3; maybe TRBD1 (6 bases). The CDR3 runs to 15 residues. Germline assignment: CDR1 SGHRS and CDR2 YFSETQ. Trimming cost V 3 bases and J 2 bases, with 12 bases left between them. The CDR3 nucleotides read TGCGCCAGCAGCTCACAGGGATACACTGGAAACACCATATATTTT. This gives the protein CASSSQGYTGNTIYF.

The chain combines TRBV15 with TRBJ2-1; TRBD2 matches at 9 bases. V dropped 6 bases and J dropped 4; count of bases not matched to a gene: 4. This CDR3 has 14 amino acids. Looked up from germline, CDR1 is LNHNV and CDR2 is YYDKDF (reference sequence). Here the CDR3 reads CATRVGLAYNEQFF. CDR3 DNA sequence: TGTGCCACCAGAGTGGGACTAGCTTACAATGAGCAGTTCTTC.

This clone has only a few counts. CDR3 bases: TGCGCCAGCAGCCAAGGTGCGGACACCATATATTTT. Its protein product is CASSQGADTIYF. The J gene is TRBJ1-3, the V gene TRBV4-3; D is ambiguous. The V end lost 1 base, the J end lost 8 bases, and 6 bases lay between the germline ends. Germline-derived CDR1 and CDR2 are LGHNA and YSLEER. The CDR3 extends over 12 amino acids.

The V call is TRBV29-1, the J call TRBJ1-1; D gene uncertain. This CDR3 has 13 residues. Germline V gene lookup returns CDR1 SQVTM and CDR2 ANQGSEA. V was pared by 4 bases and J by 7 bases, with 16 bases between. CDR3 sequence (DNA): TGCAGCGTTGCGTGGCCCGGGGTGGATGAAGCTTTCTTT. Its translation: CSVAWPGVDEAFF.

The chain recombines TRBV30 with TRBJ2-7; no firm D call. V was clipped by 0 bases and J by 2 bases, with 14 bases between them. This CDR3 comprises 15 residues. Germline V gene lookup returns CDR1 GTSNPN and CDR2 SVGIG (reference sequence). Here the CDR3 reads CAWSVRQYGAYEQYF. CDR3 nucleotides: TGTGCCTGGAGTGTACGGCAGTATGGAGCCTACGAGCAGTACTTC.

Turning to this clone: The same CDR3 also results from other DNA sequences found in this sample. The chain recombines TRBV7-2 with TRBJ2-7, with 10 bases lining up with TRBD2. Germline CDR1 SGHTA, CDR2 FQGNSA. The J segment lost 4 bases and the V segment lost 3 bases, leaving 9 bases of the junction unmatched. CDR3 length: 16 residues. DNA of the CDR3: TGTGCCAGCAGCTTGCTTGGGTTAGCGGGAGGTTACGAGCAGTACTTC. Residues: CASSLLGLAGGYEQYF.

This clone was seen a handful of times. CDR3 protein: CASSFRQRNTEAFF. Written as DNA, the CDR3 is TGCGCCAGCAGCTTTAGGCAGCGGAACACTGAAGCTTTCTTT. J is TRBJ1-1 and V is TRBV5-1, with D unclear. The germline CDR1 and CDR2 sequences are SGHRS and YFSETQ. Trimming took off 2 bases at V and 1 base at J, with 9 bases between the two ends. The CDR3 contains 14 residues. The variable domain in full, completed from reference TRBV5-1 and TRBJ1-1, reads KAGVTQTPRYLIKTRGQQVTLSCSPISGHRSVSWYQQTPGQGLQFLFEYFSETQRNKGNFPGRFSGRQFSNSRSEMNVSTLELGDSALYLCASSFRQRNTEAFFGQGTRLTVV.

V is TRBV5-6 and J is TRBJ2-1; TRBD2 aligns across 12 bases. CDR1 and CDR2 (germline): SGHDT, YYEEEE. The trim removed 2 bases at V and 10 bases at J, leaving 10 bases unmatched. The CDR3 consists of 16 residues. This CDR3 is CASSFYELAGGLEQFF. The CDR3 DNA reads as TGTGCCAGCAGCTTCTACGAACTAGCGGGAGGTCTGGAGCAGTTCTTC.

The chain uses TRBV28 and TRBJ1-2; 8 bases align to TRBD1. The germline V gene has CDR1 MDHEN and CDR2 SYDVKM. V trimming: 5 bases; J trimming: 2 bases; junction bases outside the gene matches: 1. This CDR3 is 13 amino acids long. The CDR3 bases are TGTGCCAGCAGTGCAGGGGGCAACTATGGCTACACCTTC. Its translation: CASSAGGNYGYTF.

This clone was found once. V usage is TRBV28 and J usage is TRBJ2-7; TRBD1 is a possible D gene (5 bases). This CDR3 has 14 amino acids. The V gene lost 6 bases and the J gene lost 2 bases, with 14 bases spanning the gap. Germline loops: CDR1 MDHEN, CDR2 SYDVKM. CDR3 amino acids: CASRPRKGPYEQYF. CDR3 DNA sequence: TGTGCCAGCAGGCCACGAAAGGGGCCCTACGAGCAGTACTTC.

This clone occurred a few times. This chain joins TRBV19 and TRBJ2-3, with D maybe TRBD2 (10 bases). Between the trimmed V and J ends, which lost 6 bases and 8 bases, there was a span of 21 bases. The CDR3 spans 15 residues. Germline assignment: CDR1 LNHDA and CDR2 SQIVND (reference sequence). CDR3 protein: CASRQGAAGGPTQYF. The CDR3 DNA reads as TGTGCCAGTAGACAGGGGGCAGCGGGAGGGCCTACGCAGTATTTT.

This clone was seen once. The chain joins TRBV4-3 to TRBJ1-2; D is ambiguous. Trimming shortened V by 4 bases and J by 7 bases, and 22 bases separated the two germline ends. Looked up from germline, CDR1 is LGHNA and CDR2 is YSLEER. The CDR3 contains 16 residues. CDR3 region: CASSREVPGQSIGYTF. The CDR3 nucleotides read TGCGCCAGCAGCCGAGAGGTCCCGGGTCAATCTATTGGCTACACCTTC.

This chain uses TRBV5-1 with TRBJ2-7; 7 bases agree with TRBD2. The V gene end was trimmed by 0 bases and the J gene end by 4 bases; junction bases not matched to a gene: 10. Germline V lookup: CDR1 SGHRS, CDR2 YFSETQ. The CDR3 length is 16 residues. DNA of the CDR3: TGCGCCAGCAGCTTGGCCGCCAACAGCGGGACTTACGAGCAGTACTTC. Residues: CASSLAANSGTYEQYF.

The gene calls are TRBV18 and TRBJ2-7; TRBD1 matches 9 bases. CDR1 KGHSH and CDR2 LQKENI come from the germline V gene. The CDR3 runs 13 residues. V lost 4 bases, J lost 2 bases, and 0 bases stayed unmatched. The CDR3 DNA sequence: TGTGCCAGCTCACGGACAGGGGCCTACGAGCAGTACTTC. It translates to CASSRTGAYEQYF. Looking up the rest from reference TRBV18 and TRBJ2-7 gives the full variable domain: NAGVMQNPRHLVRRRGQEARLRCSPMKGHSHVYWYRQLPEEGLKFMVYLQKENIIDESGMPKERFSAEFPKEGPSILRIQQVVRGDSAAYFCASSRTGAYEQYFGPGTRLTVT.